The clone carrying this T cell receptor (beta chain) was counted at least ten times. The record originates from a study of naive and memory T cell subsets. Germline V lookup: CDR1 SGHRS, CDR2 YFSETQ. The CDR3 runs 16 residues. The ends lost 0 bases at V and 10 bases at J; junction bases unmatched: 8. The beta constant-region primer was an equimolar mix of two oligonucleotides covering TRBC1 and TRBC2. TCRdb recomputed calls from the UMI-ligation and nested PCR reads with MiXCR, one row per CDR3 protein. The sample has 81,000 or so distinct CDR3 sequences, about 7% seen once; the top ten hold over 1.5%.

This chain uses TRBV5-1 with TRBJ1-4; 11 bases agree with TRBD1. The TCR originated in a human donor in good health. Sequenced sample: central memory CD4+ T cells from blood. DNA of the CDR3: TGCGCCAGCAGCTTGGCCGCGGGGACAGGGGGGAGAAAACTGTTTTTT. Its translation: CASSLAAGTGGRKLFF.